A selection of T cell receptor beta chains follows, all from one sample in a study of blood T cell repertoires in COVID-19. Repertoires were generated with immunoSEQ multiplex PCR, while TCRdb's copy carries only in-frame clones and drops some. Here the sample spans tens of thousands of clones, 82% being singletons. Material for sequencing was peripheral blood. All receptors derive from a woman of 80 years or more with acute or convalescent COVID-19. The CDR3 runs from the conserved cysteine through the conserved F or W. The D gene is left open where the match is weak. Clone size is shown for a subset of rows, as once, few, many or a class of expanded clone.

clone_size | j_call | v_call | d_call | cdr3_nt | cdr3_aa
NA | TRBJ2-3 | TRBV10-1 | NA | TGCGCCAGCAGTGAGTCAGGGAGAGATACGCAGTATTTT | CASSESGRDTQYF
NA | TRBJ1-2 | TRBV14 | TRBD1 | TGTGCCAGCAGCCAAGTAGGGGGCCTACTGGACTATGGCTACACCTTC | CASSQVGGLLDYGYTF
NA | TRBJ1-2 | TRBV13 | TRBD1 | TGTGCCAGCAGCTTAGATCAGGGGGCGGGCTATGGCTACACCTTC | CASSLDQGAGYGYTF
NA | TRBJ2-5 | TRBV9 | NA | TGTGCCAGCAGCACAGTGCAGGGGGAGACCCAGTACTTC | CASSTVQGETQYF
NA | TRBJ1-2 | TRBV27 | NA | TGTGCCAGCAGTCCACTACTGGGACAAGGTGGTGGCTACACCTTC | CASSPLLGQGGGYTF
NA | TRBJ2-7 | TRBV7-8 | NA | TGTGCCAGCAGCTTGGGGCAGCTTTTCGAGAGCTCCTACGAGCAGTACTTC | CASSLGQLFESSYEQYF
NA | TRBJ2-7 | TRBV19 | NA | TGTGCCAGTAGTCTAGGACTTAGGGGCGAGCAGTACTTC | CASSLGLRGEQYF
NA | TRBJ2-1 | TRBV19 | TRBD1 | TGTGCCAGTAGTATCTCCGGGACAGCACCTTACAATGAGCAGTTCTTC | CASSISGTAPYNEQFF
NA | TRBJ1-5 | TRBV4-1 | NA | TGCGCCAGCAGTCCCGAAACAGTCGGCAATCAGCCCCAGCATTTT | CASSPETVGNQPQHF
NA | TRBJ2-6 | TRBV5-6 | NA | TGTGCCAGCAGCCTACGTTGGGAGGGGGTCCCGGGTGGGGCCAACGTCCTGACTTTC | CASSLRWEGVPGGANVLTF
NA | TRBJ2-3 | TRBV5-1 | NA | TGCGCCAGCAGCCGGGAGTCAGATACGCAGTATTTT | CASSRESDTQYF
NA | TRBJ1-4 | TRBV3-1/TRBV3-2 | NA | TGTGCCAGCAGCCCCGGGGTACCAGTGGCCTATGAAAAACTGTTTTTT | CASSPGVPVAYEKLFF
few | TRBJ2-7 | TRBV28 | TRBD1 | TGTGCCAGCAGCCGCCGACAGGGCTACGAGCAGTACTTC | CASSRRQGYEQYF
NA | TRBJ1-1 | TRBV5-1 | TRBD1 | TGCGCCAGCACCTCCGGGGCAGGGGGCGCGGGGGACACTGAAGCTTTCTTT | CASTSGAGGAGDTEAFF
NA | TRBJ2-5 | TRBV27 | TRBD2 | TGTGCCAGCAGTTTATCTAGCGGGCGGAACGTCCCGGGGACCCAGTACTTC | CASSLSSGRNVPGTQYF
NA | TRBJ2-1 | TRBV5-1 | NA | TGCGCCAGCAGCTCCGGCGGGACTCAATCATACAATGAGCAGTTCTTC | CASSSGGTQSYNEQFF